This T cell receptor beta chain was found in a study of T cell responses to AZD1222 COVID-19 vaccine. Broader study findings: Repertoires in all cases were sampled only once the peak T cell response had passed. Donors, mostly white British, included more females; clonal diversity was possibly underestimated.

To note about this clone: What it recognizes is unknown.

Germline V gene lookup returns CDR1 MNHEY and CDR2 SMNVEV (reference sequence). Germline trimming cut 6 bases from V and 0 bases from J; bases unmatched to any gene: 2. The CDR3 covers 15 residues. The repertoire was sequenced with immunoSEQ multiplex PCR; TCRdb's copy has only in-frame clones and lacks some. The sample shows approximately 100,000 clones, roughly nine tenths of them seen only once. V and J are TRBV27 and TRBJ1-6, with TRBD1 identical over 7 bases. Specimen: peripheral blood, collected 28 days after the second AZD1222 dose. The sequence came from an adult who received the AZD1222 COVID-19 vaccine. DNA for the CDR3: TGTGCCAGCAGGACAGGGAGCTCCTATAATTCACCCCTCCACTTT. It codes for CASRTGSSYNSPLHF.